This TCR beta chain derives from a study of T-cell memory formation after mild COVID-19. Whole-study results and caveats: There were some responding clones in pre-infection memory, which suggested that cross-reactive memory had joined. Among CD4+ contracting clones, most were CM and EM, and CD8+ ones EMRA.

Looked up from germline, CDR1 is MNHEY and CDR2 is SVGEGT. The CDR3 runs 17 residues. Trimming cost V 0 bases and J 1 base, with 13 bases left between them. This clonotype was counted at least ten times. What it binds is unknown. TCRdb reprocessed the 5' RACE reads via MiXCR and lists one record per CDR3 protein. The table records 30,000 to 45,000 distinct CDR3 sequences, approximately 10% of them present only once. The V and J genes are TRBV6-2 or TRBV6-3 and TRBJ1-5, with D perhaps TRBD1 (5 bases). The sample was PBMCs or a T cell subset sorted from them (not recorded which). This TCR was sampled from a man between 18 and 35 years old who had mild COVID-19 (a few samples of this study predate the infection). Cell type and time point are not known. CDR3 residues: CASSYSPGRLSNQPQHF. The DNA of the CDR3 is TGTGCCAGCAGTTACTCGCCAGGGAGATTGAGCAATCAGCCCCAGCATTTT.